A single sample is the source of the 23 T cell receptor beta chains below, sequenced in a study of PD-1 blockade in classical Hodgkin lymphoma. Each patient relapsed following autologous stem cell transplantation, and prior brentuximab vedotin exposure differed. Profiled with immunoSEQ multiplex PCR; TCRdb holds only in-frame clones, not every one. The table shows 10,000 to 15,000 clones, with roughly 80% occurring only once. Specimen: peripheral blood mononuclear cells (PBMCs), collected at baseline. The receptors originated from a human donor with classical Hodgkin lymphoma.

The chain uses TRBV27 and TRBJ2-2; 12 bases line up with TRBD1. J lost 2 bases, V lost 2 bases, and 6 bases had no gene match. CDR1 and CDR2 (germline): MNHEY, SMNVEV (reference sequence). This CDR3 spans 18 amino acids. The CDR3 protein is CASSLRGTGGYNTGELFF. The CDR3 DNA is TGTGCCAGCAGTTTACGCGGGACAGGGGGCTATAACACCGGGGAGCTGTTTTTT.

J is TRBJ1-2 and V is TRBV5-6; D gene ambiguous. Trimming took off 4 bases at V and 7 bases at J, with 11 bases between the two ends. CDR3 length: 12 residues. Per the germline V gene, CDR1 is SGHDT and CDR2 is YYEEEE. In nucleotides, the CDR3 is TGTGCCAGCAGCAGATACGGACCTGGCTACACCTTC. It encodes CASSRYGPGYTF.

This chain uses TRBV9 with TRBJ2-3; D might be TRBD1 or TRBD2, each matching 5 bases. The CDR3 extends over 15 amino acids. Germline CDR1 is SGDLS and CDR2 is YYNGEE. Trimming removed 0 bases from V and 5 bases from J, with 13 bases in between. CDR3 residues: CASSVEGERGDTQYF. The CDR3 DNA sequence: TGTGCCAGCAGCGTAGAAGGGGAGAGGGGAGATACGCAGTATTTT. Complete variable domain (other parts from reference TRBV9 and TRBJ2-3): DSGVTQTPKHLITATGQRVTLRCSPRSGDLSVYWYQQSLDQGLQFLIQYYNGEERAKGNILERFSAQQFPDLHSELNLSSLELGDSALYFCASSVEGERGDTQYFGPGTRLTVL.

This sequence joins TRBV19 and TRBJ2-2; 9 bases agree with TRBD1. The CDR3 loop spans 13 amino acids. V was clipped by 8 bases and J by 6 bases; unmatched bases: 4. The germline CDR1 and CDR2 sequences are LNHDA and SQIVND (reference sequence). The CDR3 is CASSRDRAGELFF. The CDR3 nucleotides read TGTGCCAGTTCCCGGGACAGGGCCGGGGAGCTGTTTTTT.

The chain recombines TRBV29-1 with TRBJ2-3, with 8 bases fitting TRBD1. The germline V gene encodes CDR1 SQVTM and CDR2 ANQGSEA. The CDR3 runs 14 residues. The V gene end was trimmed by 3 bases and the J gene end by 3 bases; junction bases not matched to a gene: 5. CDR3 sequence (DNA): TGCAGCGTTGATGGCAGGGGGCTGACAGATACGCAGTATTTT. Translated, it gives CSVDGRGLTDTQYF.

The rearrangement joins TRBV7-3 to TRBJ2-1; D may correspond to TRBD1 or TRBD2 (5 bases each). From germline, CDR1 is SGHTA and CDR2 FQGTGA. The CDR3 has 16 residues. Between the trimmed V and J ends, which lost 1 base and 2 bases, there was a span of 12 bases. CDR3 sequence (DNA): TGTGCCAGCAGCTTAAAGTCTGGGGGAACCTACAATGAGCAGTTCTTC. Its translation: CASSLKSGGTYNEQFF.

The sample holds a few counts of this clone. V is TRBV6-1 and J is TRBJ1-2; 9 bases fit TRBD1. J lost 5 bases, V lost 6 bases, and 7 bases had no gene match. CDR3 length equals 14 residues. Germline V gene data show CDR1 as MNHNS and CDR2 as SASEGT. The chain's CDR3 is CASSLGTGFYGYTF. The CDR3 DNA follows: TGTGCCAGCAGCCTCGGGACAGGGTTTTATGGCTACACCTTC.

The chain employs TRBV10-1 and TRBJ2-3; D not resolved. The CDR3 length is 15 residues. The germline gives CDR1 WNHNN, CDR2 SYGVQD (reference sequence). With 3 bases removed from V and 8 bases from J, the gap between germline ends came to 18 bases. The CDR3 DNA is TGCGCCAGCAGTGACAGAGCGTCCGCAGATTCTACGCAGTATTTT. Its translation: CASSDRASADSTQYF.

The V and J genes are TRBV11-2 and TRBJ2-7, with TRBD2 identical over 7 bases. The junction had 4 bases not matched to a gene; V was cut back by 1 base and J by 1 base. Looked up from germline, CDR1 is SGHAT and CDR2 is FQNNGV. The CDR3 consists of 15 residues. The CDR3 reads CASSLGLAASYEQYF. In DNA, the CDR3 is TGTGCCAGCAGCTTAGGTCTAGCGGCGTCCTACGAGCAGTACTTC.

The chain recombines TRBV27 with TRBJ1-5; D is perhaps TRBD1 (5 bases). The CDR3 totals 18 residues. V was trimmed by 0 bases and J by 0 bases, leaving 15 bases between them. Per germline, CDR1 MNHEY and CDR2 SMNVEV (reference sequence). As DNA, the CDR3 is TGTGCCAGCAGTTTATCGCGGGGGACGGGATATAGCAATCAGCCCCAGCATTTT. It encodes CASSLSRGTGYSNQPQHF.

The chain has TRBV6-5 and TRBJ1-3; D is unresolved. Germline-derived CDR1 and CDR2 are MNHEY and SVGAGI. The V end was cut by 10 bases, the J end by 6 bases, with 10 bases between. The CDR3 covers 11 residues. The CDR3 spells CAKYRPNTIYF. CDR3 bases: TGTGCCAAATACAGACCAAACACCATATATTTT.

V usage is TRBV7-8 and J usage is TRBJ2-1, with D perhaps TRBD2 (6 bases). Germline V gene lookup returns CDR1 SGHVS and CDR2 FQNEAQ. Trimming left V 2 bases short and J 3 bases short, with 11 bases between. The CDR3 has 15 amino acids. The chain's CDR3 is CASSLSGAGYNEQFF. As DNA, the CDR3 is TGTGCCAGCAGCTTATCGGGAGCAGGCTACAATGAGCAGTTCTTC.

The chain links TRBV11-3 to TRBJ2-1, with TRBD2 matching 8 bases. The CDR3 is 14 residues long. V dropped 5 bases and J dropped 7; count of bases not matched to a gene: 7. Germline assignment: CDR1 SGHNT and CDR2 YENEEA. CDR3 DNA sequence: TGTGCCAGCAGCCCAGGAGCGGGAGTTAATGAGCAGTTCTTC. Its protein is CASSPGAGVNEQFF.

The chain is built from TRBV18 and TRBJ1-4; 10 bases align to TRBD1. V trimming: 2 bases; J trimming: 7 bases; junction bases outside the gene matches: 4. The CDR3 length is 15 residues. Germline CDR1 KGHSH, CDR2 LQKENI. This chain's CDR3 is CASSPSGTGAEKLFF. As DNA, the CDR3 is TGTGCCAGCTCACCATCCGGGACAGGGGCTGAAAAACTGTTTTTT.

This clone was observed a few times. The rearrangement joins TRBV7-9 to TRBJ2-3; no definite D call. Between the trimmed V and J ends, which lost 1 base and 8 bases, there was a span of 7 bases. This CDR3 region has 12 residues. Germline values: CDR1 SEHNR, CDR2 FQNEAQ (reference sequence). CDR3 nucleotide sequence: TGTGCCAGCAGCTTAGAAGGCCCTACGCAGTATTTT. It specifies CASSLEGPTQYF. The full variable domain, completed using reference TRBV7-9 and TRBJ2-3, is DTGVSQNPRHKITKRGQNVTFRCDPISEHNRLYWYRQTLGQGPEFLTYFQNEAQLEKSRLLSDRFSAERPKGSFSTLEIQRTEQGDSAMYLCASSLEGPTQYFGPGTRLTVL.

This clone was recorded a few times. The chain combines TRBV19 with TRBJ2-3; D uncertain. CDR1 is LNHDA, CDR2 SQIVND, per germline (reference sequence). The V end was cut by 3 bases, the J end by 0 bases, with 4 bases between. The CDR3 has 13 amino acids. CDR3 sequence: CASSMGSTDTQYF. CDR3 DNA sequence: TGTGCCAGTAGTATGGGGAGCACAGATACGCAGTATTTT.

This sequence joins TRBV4-1 and TRBJ2-7, with 11 bases identical to TRBD2. This CDR3 region has 15 residues. V was clipped by 3 bases and J by 3 bases; unmatched bases: 4. Germline values: CDR1 MGHRA, CDR2 YSYEKL. The CDR3, as DNA: TGCGCCAGCAGCCAGACTAGCGGGACCTACTACGAGCAGTACTTC. It is translated as CASSQTSGTYYEQYF.

The sample holds a few counts of this clone. The chain combines TRBV27 with TRBJ2-7; a possible D gene is TRBD2 (5 bases). Between the trimmed V and J ends, which lost 3 bases and 2 bases, there was a span of 11 bases. Germline V gene data show CDR1 as MNHEY and CDR2 as SMNVEV (reference sequence). This CDR3 is built from 14 residues. CDR3 region: CASSFGGAPYEQYF. The CDR3 region has the DNA TGTGCCAGCAGTTTCGGAGGAGCCCCCTACGAGCAGTACTTC.

The chain joins TRBV28 to TRBJ1-4; 7 positions match TRBD1. CDR1 MDHEN and CDR2 SYDVKM come from the germline V gene. Unmatched junction bases numbered 15, after V lost 5 bases and J lost 12 bases. This CDR3 is built from 15 residues. As DNA, the CDR3 is TGTGCCAGCAGTCCCCGGGGACAGAGAGTGCGAGAACTGTTTTTT. It codes for CASSPRGQRVRELFF.

The CDR3, as DNA: TGCGCCAGCAGCTTCGACATCTCCTCCACCGGGGAGCTGTTTTTT. As protein: CASSFDISSTGELFF. The chain couples TRBV5-1 to TRBJ2-2; D is unclear. Per the germline V gene, CDR1 is SGHRS and CDR2 is YFSETQ. The CDR3 consists of 15 residues. Trimming left V 2 bases short and J 4 bases short, with 12 bases between.

This clone was seen once. V is TRBV29-1 and J is TRBJ2-3, with a possible D match to TRBD2 (5 bases). The CDR3 consists of 11 residues. V lost 5 bases to trimming and J lost 7 bases, with 10 bases between them. Germline values: CDR1 SQVTM, CDR2 ANQGSEA. CDR3 sequence (DNA): TGCAGCGTTCTAGCCGCATATACGCAGTATTTT. The encoded protein is CSVLAAYTQYF.

The chain joins TRBV6-6 to TRBJ2-7; D is possibly TRBD2 (6 bases). CDR1 MNHNY and CDR2 SVGAGI come from the germline V gene (reference sequence). This CDR3 comprises 15 residues. The V end lost 7 bases, the J end lost 3 bases, and 19 bases lay between the germline ends. CDR3 coding DNA: TGTGCCAGCACCCGGGTTAGCGGCCAAATCTACGAGCAGTACTTC. Translating gives CASTRVSGQIYEQYF.

This chain links TRBV27 with TRBJ1-2; 9 nucleotides agree with TRBD1. Trimming removed 4 bases from V and 7 bases from J; junction bases left unmatched: 7. CDR1 and CDR2 from the germline V gene are MNHEY and SMNVEV (reference sequence). The CDR3 length is 14 residues. CDR3 in amino acids: CASSSRTGESGYTF. Written as DNA, the CDR3 is TGTGCCAGCAGTTCAAGGACAGGGGAGTCTGGCTACACCTTC.